This entry features one T cell receptor beta chain sequence. The source of the sample is a study of blood T cell repertoires in COVID-19. Study as a whole: Spain, Italy and the United States supplied samples that represented acute and convalescent COVID-19.

The assay was immunoSEQ multiplex PCR, and TCRdb's table has in-frame clones only and misses some. The table includes around 39,000 clones, over 75% detected once. Source material: peripheral blood. This clonotype was obtained from a human donor in a cohort sampled during active COVID-19.

The CDR3 loop reads CASRATSDTQYF. Here the CDR3 DNA reads TGTGCCAGCAGGGCAACATCGGATACGCAGTATTTT. The chain has TRBV28 and TRBJ2-3; D is unclear. Germline V gives CDR1 MDHEN, CDR2 SYDVKM. The CDR3 spans 12 residues. V lost 6 bases and J lost 6, with 10 bases in between.